Presented here are 18 T cell receptor beta chains from one specimen sequenced in a study of CD8+ T cells in alopecia areata. Treatment defined: oral pan-JAK inhibitor, 5-10 mg twice daily. Reverse transcribed after extraction, RNA yielded cDNA as the sequencing template. Profiled with immunoSEQ multiplex PCR; TCRdb holds only in-frame clones, not every one. This table has over 120,000 clones, 50% to 65% appearing once. The material was CD8+ T cells sorted from blood, obtained at week 4, from a patient treated with tofacitinib. All receptors come from a human donor with alopecia areata.

This clone was seen just once. A read error may account for a junction end that differs from germline. Other DNA sequences of this sample code for an identical CDR3. V and J are TRBV5-6 and TRBJ2-7; D remains ambiguous. The CDR3 is 14 residues long. Germline V gene data show CDR1 as SGHDT and CDR2 as YYEEEE. CDR3 coding DNA: TGTGCCAGCAGTTTGGGCCAGTCTTCCTACGAGCAGTACTTC. Encoded protein: CASSLGQSSYEQYF.

A few counts support this clone. This chain uses TRBV5-1 with TRBJ2-6; D is possibly TRBD1 or TRBD2 (5 bases each). The CDR3 contains 17 residues. Germline CDR1 and CDR2: SGHRS and YFSETQ. V gave up 0 bases and J gave up 0 bases, with 10 bases separating them. CDR3 sequence (DNA): TGCGCCAGCAGCTTGGACCCCGGGACCTCTGGGGCCAACGTCCTGACTTTC. Amino acid sequence: CASSLDPGTSGANVLTF.

This rearrangement joins TRBV23-1 to TRBJ1-1, with D hard to call. TRBV23-1 is designated an ORF whose function remains uncertain. The CDR3 sequence is 12 residues long. The V end was cut by 6 bases, the J end by 4 bases, with 9 bases between. The CDR3 spells CASRSGGTEAFF. CDR3 DNA: TGCGCCAGCAGAAGCGGCGGCACTGAAGCTTTCTTT.

There are a few counts of this clone. CDR3 coding DNA: TGTGCCAGCAGCTTAGGTACTGAAGCTTTCTTT. Translating gives CASSLGTEAFF. The chain uses TRBV11-2 and TRBJ1-1; D remains ambiguous. Trimming took off 1 base at V and 5 bases at J, with 2 bases between the two ends. Germline V CDR1 and CDR2: SGHAT, FQNNGV. The CDR3 contains 11 residues. The whole variable domain, filled in from reference TRBV11-2 and TRBJ1-1, reads EAGVAQSPRYKIIEKRQSVAFWCNPISGHATLYWYQQILGQGPKLLIQFQNNGVVDDSQLPKDRFSAERLKGVDSTLKIQPAKLEDSAVYLCASSLGTEAFFGQGTRLTVV.

The chain has TRBV4-3 and TRBJ1-2; a possible D gene is TRBD1 (5 bases). Trimming stripped 1 base from V and 4 bases from J, with 10 bases between. The CDR3 sequence is 14 residues long. Germline V lookup: CDR1 LGHNA, CDR2 YSLEER. The CDR3 DNA reads TGCGCCAGCAGCCAAGGCGCGGGGCCCTATGGCTACACCTTC. Protein sequence: CASSQGAGPYGYTF.

The chain couples TRBV4-3 to TRBJ2-2; D not certain. The CDR3 loop spans 16 amino acids. V shed 2 bases and J shed 5 bases, with 15 bases lying between them. Germline V gives CDR1 LGHNA, CDR2 YSLEER. CDR3 residues: CASSQSTGPSTGELFF. The CDR3 nucleotides are TGCGCCAGCAGCCAATCGACCGGGCCATCAACCGGGGAGCTGTTTTTT.

The chain couples TRBV7-9 to TRBJ2-2, with a possible D match to TRBD1 (5 bases). Germline lookup yields CDR1 SEHNR and CDR2 FQNEAQ (reference sequence). V shed 5 bases and J shed 5 bases, with 18 bases lying between them. This CDR3 is 16 amino acids long. CDR3 loop: CASSGRLLGETGELFF. CDR3 in DNA: TGTGCCAGCAGCGGCCGCCTCCTAGGGGAAACCGGGGAGCTGTTTTTT.

V and J are TRBV6-5 and TRBJ1-2, with D tentatively TRBD1 (5 bases). This CDR3 is 15 amino acids long. V shed 0 bases and J shed 4 bases, with 12 bases lying between them. The germline CDR1 and CDR2 sequences are MNHEY and SVGAGI. This CDR3 is CASSYSSGGSYGYTF. The CDR3 nucleotides are TGTGCCAGCAGTTACTCGTCGGGGGGAAGCTATGGCTACACCTTC.

V usage is TRBV15 and J usage is TRBJ2-7; a weak D match, TRBD2 (5 bases). This CDR3 is built from 16 residues. CDR1 is LNHNV and CDR2 is YYDKDF in the germline V gene (reference sequence). Trimming shortened V by 0 bases and J by 2 bases, and 14 bases separated the two germline ends. The CDR3 region has the DNA TGTGCCACCAGCAGAGATAGAGGGTGGGGTACCTACGAGCAGTACTTC. This encodes CATSRDRGWGTYEQYF.

The chain joins TRBV29-1 to TRBJ1-2; the match to TRBD1 covers 9 bases. The CDR3 is 13 residues long. In germline, CDR1 is SQVTM, CDR2 ANQGSEA. Trimming cost V 7 bases and J 0 bases; bases outside gene matches: 3. Here the CDR3 reads CSDGTGTNYGYTF. The CDR3 DNA sequence: TGCAGCGACGGGACAGGGACTAACTATGGCTACACCTTC. The complete variable domain, with remaining parts taken from reference TRBV29-1 and TRBJ1-2, reads SAVISQKPSRDICQRGTSLTIQCQVDSQVTMMFWYRQQPGQSLTLIATANQGSEATYESGFVIDKFPISRPNLTFSTLTVSNMSPEDSSIYLCSDGTGTNYGYTFGSGTRLTVV.

The rearrangement joins TRBV5-6 to TRBJ2-5; weak D call: TRBD1 (6 bases). Germline V CDR1 and CDR2: SGHDT, YYEEEE. Trimming removed 4 bases at V and 0 bases at J, with 22 bases between. The CDR3 sequence is 18 residues long. The CDR3 is CASSPLGSAGEYQETQYF. For the CDR3, the DNA is TGTGCCAGCAGCCCCCTCGGGTCGGCAGGGGAGTACCAAGAGACCCAGTACTTC.

This clone showed up just once. The chain has TRBV5-1 and TRBJ2-5, with a weak D call TRBD2 (6 bases). The CDR3 is 17 residues long. V lost 1 base and J 4 bases, leaving 20 bases between the germline ends. Germline-derived CDR1 and CDR2 are SGHRS and YFSETQ. The CDR3 loop reads CASSLIETRMRGETQYF. CDR3 nucleotides: TGCGCCAGCAGCTTGATTGAAACCAGAATGCGGGGAGAGACCCAGTACTTC. The entire variable domain, with the rest obtained from reference TRBV5-1 and TRBJ2-5, is as follows: KAGVTQTPRYLIKTRGQQVTLSCSPISGHRSVSWYQQTPGQGLQFLFEYFSETQRNKGNFPGRFSGRQFSNSRSEMNVSTLELGDSALYLCASSLIETRMRGETQYFGPGTRLLVL.

The V call is TRBV6-1, the J call TRBJ2-7, with TRBD1 matching 7 bases. CDR1 and CDR2 from the germline V gene are MNHNS and SASEGT. Losses at the gene ends were 3 bases for V and 4 bases for J; bases not matched to a gene: 3. CDR3 length: 13 amino acids. CDR3 in amino acids: CASSEGQLYEQYF. The CDR3 DNA is TGTGCCAGCAGTGAGGGACAGCTATACGAGCAGTACTTC.

This clone came up a few times. This chain uses TRBV6-4 with TRBJ1-2; D remains ambiguous. This CDR3 contains 15 residues. V lost 0 bases and J lost 0, with 8 bases in between. The V gene's germline CDR1 is MRHNA and CDR2 SNTAGT. CDR3 bases: TGTGCCAGCAGTGACTCCTCGGACGCTAACTATGGCTACACCTTC. Amino acids: CASSDSSDANYGYTF.

The rearrangement uses TRBV7-9 and TRBJ1-1; the match to TRBD1 covers 7 bases. V shed 5 bases and J 2 bases; nucleotides not matched to a gene: 8. CDR1 is SEHNR, CDR2 FQNEAQ, per germline (reference sequence). The CDR3 extends over 15 amino acids. The CDR3 region has the DNA TGTGCCAGCAGCCCCCCCGGGACAGAAAACACTGAAGCTTTCTTT. The encoded protein is CASSPPGTENTEAFF.

This clone came up a few times. The chain combines TRBV11-2 with TRBJ2-3, with D tentatively TRBD1 (6 bases). This CDR3 comprises 15 residues. Looked up from germline, CDR1 is SGHAT and CDR2 is FQNNGV. Trimming removed 2 bases from V and 5 bases from J, with 14 bases in between. CDR3 DNA sequence: TGTGCCAGCAGCTTAAACAGGGTTGCAGGAGATACGCAGTATTTT. Translation gives CASSLNRVAGDTQYF.

This chain joins TRBV7-9 and TRBJ2-6, with TRBD1 identical over 9 bases. This CDR3 region has 15 residues. CDR1 and CDR2 from the germline V gene are SEHNR and FQNEAQ (reference sequence). This chain's CDR3 is CGGTGFSAGANVLTF. The CDR3 DNA reads TGTGGCGGGACAGGGTTTTCGGCTGGGGCCAACGTCCTGACTTTC.

The gene calls are TRBV5-4 and TRBJ1-5; 7 positions agree with TRBD1. Germline CDR1 is SGHNT and CDR2 is YYREEE (reference sequence). The CDR3 covers 14 residues. V lost 3 bases, J lost 4 bases, and 4 bases stayed unmatched. The CDR3 here is CASSYGTANQPQHF. CDR3 DNA: TGTGCCAGCAGCTACGGGACAGCTAATCAGCCCCAGCATTTT.